This section outlines one T cell receptor (beta chain) sequence together with its context. Its antigen remains unknown. The data were produced by immunoSEQ multiplex PCR, yet TCRdb's version contains in-frame clones alone and is incomplete. The data hold tens of thousands of clones, with approximately 71% observed a single time. These data originate in a study of vaccination effects on CD4 cells after COVID-19. Cells that had been cultured for approximately ten days were the source of isolated CD4+ T cells. Vaccinees lacked prior SARS-CoV-2 infection and tested negative for nucleocapsid antibodies. Half the medium was swapped for IL-2 medium on days 3 and 7. V shed 6 bases and J 3 bases; nucleotides not matched to a gene: 8. Germline CDR1 and CDR2: MNHEY and SVGAGI. The CDR3 totals 14 residues.

This rearrangement joins TRBV6-5 to TRBJ2-7; 7 bases align to TRBD1. This clonotype originated in a human donor who received a COVID-19 vaccine. The sequencing here drew on CD4+ T cells from PBMCs cultured without peptide, taken before COVID-19 vaccination. CDR3 DNA: TGTGCCAGCAGCCACCGGGACAGAAGCTACGAGCAGTACTTC. Protein: CASSHRDRSYEQYF.